This TCR beta chain comes out of a study of cytomegalovirus exposure and HLA in healthy donors. Study-wide results and caveats: Across donors, presence/absence analyses took sequencing depth to be roughly uniform. Rarity marked most TCR sequences, yet some public TCRs occurred in many donors. V- and J-gene trimming in TCR beta was tied to a missense DCLRE1C variant by an analysis performed later. It was reported that the classifier diagnosed cytomegalovirus status with high specificity and sensitivity in both the original and validation cohorts.

On this clone itself: Its matching antigen is unknown.

This PCR relied on a set of 60 Vbeta primers and 13 Jbeta primers. Repertoires were generated with immunoSEQ multiplex PCR, while TCRdb's copy carries only in-frame clones and drops some. The table has about 150,000 clones, approximately 80% seen once. Looked up from germline, CDR1 is MNHNY and CDR2 is SVGAGI (reference sequence). V lost 5 bases to trimming and J lost 1 base, with 8 bases between them. The CDR3 has 13 amino acids. Sequencing was performed on PBMCs. This chain uses TRBV6-6 with TRBJ1-2; D is undetermined. The source of this sequence is a man younger than 45 in good health and CMV-seropositive. Here the CDR3 reads CASSAAVNYGYTF. The CDR3 DNA sequence: TGTGCCAGCAGTGCGGCAGTTAACTATGGCTACACCTTC.